The rows below give T cell receptor beta chains drawn from one sample of a study of shared T cell receptors in the human thymus. Sequenced by immunoSEQ multiplex PCR; TCRdb stores in-frame clones only, minus some. The data show about 380,000 clones, approximately 95% seen once. The sequenced sample consisted of thymocytes. The receptors were sampled from a human donor. CDR3s include the opening cysteine and the closing phenylalanine or tryptophan. D genes are given only for firm matches. Clone size is stated in some rows and not others, as once, few, many or a class when expanded.

TRBJ2-7,17,.,TRBV28,.,CASSSPVGPRTSYEQYF,TGTGCCAGCAGTTCCCCAGTGGGGCCGCGTACGTCCTACGAGCAGTACTTC
TRBJ1-2,13,.,TRBV6-1,TRBD1,CASRGDRPYGYTF,TGTGCCAGCAGGGGGGACAGGCCCTATGGCTACACCTTC
TRBJ2-1,14,.,TRBV10-1,.,CASSDLRVGNEQFF,TGCGCCAGCAGTGATTTGAGAGTAGGGAATGAGCAGTTCTTC
TRBJ1-1,14,.,TRBV19,.,CASTLRWGETEAFF,TGTGCCAGTACCCTGCGATGGGGGGAGACTGAAGCTTTCTTT
TRBJ1-2,13,.,TRBV23-1,TRBD1,CASSLRDRESYTF,TGCGCCAGCAGTCTCCGGGACAGGGAGAGCTACACCTTC
TRBJ1-5,13,once,TRBV27,.,CASSAHSNQPQHF,TGTGCCAGCAGTGCCCATAGCAATCAGCCCCAGCATTTT
TRBJ1-4,16,.,TRBV5-6,.,CASSGEMAATNEKLFF,TGTGCCAGCAGCGGGGAGATGGCAGCAACTAATGAAAAACTGTTTTTT
TRBJ2-1,15,.,TRBV28,TRBD2,CASSFLRGRDGEQFF,TGTGCCAGCAGTTTTCTTCGTGGGAGGGATGGTGAGCAGTTCTTC
TRBJ2-2,15,.,TRBV11-2,TRBD1,CASSTGTGETGELFF,TGTGCCAGCAGCACCGGGACAGGGGAAACCGGGGAGCTGTTTTTT
TRBJ1-1,19,.,TRBV29-1,.,CSVSTSLNREGGMNTEAFF,TGCAGCGTCAGTACCTCCTTAAACAGGGAAGGTGGGATGAACACTGAAGCTTTCTTT
TRBJ2-7,13,.,TRBV6-4,.,CASSDSTEGEQYF,TGTGCCAGCAGTGACTCGACCGAGGGCGAGCAGTACTTC
TRBJ1-4,11,.,TRBV20-1,.,CSASHHEKLFF,TGCAGTGCTAGCCACCACGAAAAACTGTTTTTT
TRBJ2-1,15,once,TRBV28,TRBD2,CASSLSGRAYNEQFF,TGTGCCAGCAGCCTAAGCGGGAGGGCCTACAATGAGCAGTTCTTC
TRBJ2-7,15,.,TRBV11-1,TRBD1,CASSLPTGWTYEQYF,TGTGCCAGCAGCTTACCGACAGGGTGGACCTACGAGCAGTACTTC
TRBJ2-5,13,.,TRBV11-2,.,CASSHSKAPETYF,TGTGCCAGCAGCCACTCTAAGGCCCCAGAAACGTACTTC
TRBJ1-3,22,few,TRBV28,.,CASSLYPSRVGTPSSSGNTIYF,TGTGCCAGCAGTTTGTACCCATCACGGGTAGGGACCCCATCCAGCTCTGGAAACACCATATATTTT
TRBJ2-5,13,.,TRBV29-1,.,CSVEDLGTETQYF,TGCAGCGTTGAAGATTTGGGGACAGAGACCCAGTACTTC
TRBJ2-5,17,.,TRBV30,TRBD1,CAWSEGLGTGPQETQYF,TGTGCCTGGAGTGAAGGACTCGGGACAGGGCCCCAAGAGACCCAGTACTTC
TRBJ1-5,17,.,TRBV27,TRBD1,CASSLKGQGGINQPQHF,TGTGCCAGCAGCCTGAAAGGACAGGGAGGGATCAATCAGCCCCAGCATTTT
TRBJ2-4,15,.,TRBV28,TRBD1,CASSGRGRAKNIQYF,TGTGCCAGCAGCGGCAGGGGGCGAGCCAAAAACATTCAGTACTTC
TRBJ2-7,16,.,TRBV9,TRBD2,CASSIDGTSGRYEQYF,TGTGCCAGCAGCATAGATGGGACTAGCGGGAGATACGAGCAGTACTTC
TRBJ2-6,17,.,TRBV27,.,CASSFFEGGPGANVLTF,TGTGCCAGCAGTTTTTTTGAAGGAGGCCCTGGGGCCAACGTCCTGACTTTC
TRBJ1-2,15,.,TRBV11-2,TRBD1,CASSLGGQGIYGYTF,TGTGCCAGCAGCTTAGGGGGACAGGGAATCTATGGCTACACCTTC
TRBJ2-7,14,.,TRBV6-1,TRBD2,CASSVGTTSYEQYF,TGTGCCAGCAGTGTCGGGACTACCTCCTACGAGCAGTACTTC
TRBJ1-5,14,.,TRBV6-5,TRBD1,CASSYSSGGQPQHF,TGTGCCAGCAGTTACTCGTCAGGGGGTCAGCCCCAGCATTTT
TRBJ2-1,15,.,TRBV7-6,.,CASSPSGDSNNEQFF,TGTGCCAGCAGCCCATCAGGGGACTCCAACAATGAGCAGTTCTTC
TRBJ2-7,12,.,TRBV18,.,CASSPTGREQYF,TGTGCCAGCTCCCCCACAGGGCGCGAGCAGTACTTC
TRBJ2-1,15,.,TRBV28,.,CASRKHRVLGNEQFF,TGTGCCAGCAGAAAGCACAGGGTATTAGGCAATGAGCAGTTCTTC
TRBJ2-7,11,.,TRBV28,.,CASADSYEQYF,TGTGCCAGCGCAGACTCCTACGAGCAGTACTTC
TRBJ2-7,18,.,TRBV4-3,TRBD2,CASSQDQAGESRSYEQYF,TGCGCCAGCAGCCAAGATCAAGCGGGAGAATCTAGGTCCTACGAGCAGTACTTC
TRBJ2-7,14,.,TRBV12-1,.,CASILDWITYEQYF,TGTGCCAGCATCCTGGACTGGATTACCTACGAGCAGTACTTC
TRBJ2-1,12,.,TRBV19,.,CASSTATIEQFF,TGTGCCAGTAGTACCGCGACTATTGAGCAGTTCTTC